The 26 T cell receptor beta chains reported below all come from one sample, sequenced in a study of blood T cell repertoires in COVID-19. Some clones are missing from TCRdb's copy, which holds only in-frame ones; the method was immunoSEQ multiplex PCR. The sample includes about 220,000 clones, less than 85% seen only once; the top ten take around 7.7%. The sequencing input was peripheral blood. The source of these receptors is a woman in her 70s with acute or convalescent COVID-19.

The chain recombines TRBV6-5 with TRBJ2-1; maybe TRBD1 (5 bases). Germline lookup yields CDR1 MNHEY and CDR2 SVGAGI. CDR3 length equals 15 residues. The germline V and J ends were trimmed by 6 bases and 10 bases, with 22 bases remaining between them. CDR3 sequence (DNA): TGTGCCAGCAGGTATTCCCCAACAGGTCCAGAAGAGCAGTTCTTC. Protein sequence: CASRYSPTGPEEQFF.

This clone occurred many times. The chain links TRBV10-1 to TRBJ1-3, with D unresolved. The CDR3 has 14 amino acids. CDR1 and CDR2 from the germline V gene are WNHNN and SYGVQD (reference sequence). The germline V and J ends were trimmed by 7 bases and 3 bases, with 13 bases remaining between them. The DNA for the CDR3 is TGCGCCAGCAAATTAGATTTTGGTGGAAACACCATATATTTT. Protein product: CASKLDFGGNTIYF.

The rearrangement links TRBV19 to TRBJ2-7; 10 bases align to TRBD2. Germline lookup yields CDR1 LNHDA and CDR2 SQIVND (reference sequence). V lost 2 bases and J lost 4; bases outside the gene matches: 5. The length of the CDR3 is 15 residues. The CDR3 spells CASSISLAGDYEQYF. The CDR3 DNA reads TGTGCCAGTAGTATAAGCCTAGCGGGGGATTACGAGCAGTACTTC.

The rearrangement uses TRBV29-1 and TRBJ2-3, with 11 positions matching TRBD1. The CDR3 totals 14 residues. CDR1 is SQVTM, CDR2 ANQGSEA, per germline. V lost 7 bases, J lost 4 bases, and 7 bases stayed unmatched. CDR3 loop: CSGGQGGTADTQYF. DNA of the CDR3: TGCAGCGGGGGACAGGGGGGTACCGCAGATACGCAGTATTTT.

CDR3 amino acids: CASSPPAGGSYEQYF. As DNA, the CDR3 is TGTGCCAGCTCACCACCGGCAGGGGGCTCCTACGAGCAGTACTTC. The rearrangement joins TRBV18 to TRBJ2-7, with TRBD1 matching 7 bases. The CDR3 length is 15 residues. CDR1 KGHSH and CDR2 LQKENI come from the germline V gene. V dropped 0 bases and J dropped 0; count of bases not matched to a gene: 2.

This clone was seen only a few times. This rearrangement joins TRBV5-1 to TRBJ2-1; D is unclear. The V end was cut by 0 bases, the J end by 3 bases, with 7 bases between. The CDR3 covers 14 residues. Germline-derived CDR1 and CDR2 are SGHRS and YFSETQ. CDR3 DNA: TGCGCCAGCAGCTTGGGAGGATTCTACAATGAGCAGTTCTTC. Translation: CASSLGGFYNEQFF.

Of note for this clone: A much larger clone sits a single nucleotide away, making a read error possible. The CDR3 DNA is TGTGCCAGCAGCTTCAACACAGATACGCAGTATTTT. This encodes CASSFNTDTQYF. The chain is built from TRBV7-8 and TRBJ2-3; D unclear. Germline V lookup: CDR1 SGHVS, CDR2 FQNEAQ. V dropped 3 bases and J dropped 2 bases, with 3 bases sitting between them. The CDR3 has 12 amino acids. Drawing the rest from reference TRBV7-8 and TRBJ2-3, the complete variable domain is GAGVSQSPRYKVAKRGQDVALRCDPISGHVSLFWYQQALGQGPEFLTYFQNEAQLDKSGLPSDRFFAERPEGSVSTLKIQRTQQEDSAVYLCASSFNTDTQYFGPGTRLTVL.

This chain joins TRBV5-6 and TRBJ2-1; maybe TRBD2 (6 bases). Trimming pared 4 bases from V and 4 bases from J, leaving 9 bases between. Germline values: CDR1 SGHDT, CDR2 YYEEEE. This CDR3 has 13 amino acids. The CDR3 DNA reads as TGTGCCAGCAGCGAGGACTATTACAATGAGCAGTTCTTC. Protein product: CASSEDYYNEQFF.

The chain links TRBV6-2 or TRBV6-3 to TRBJ2-7; D may be TRBD2 (5 bases). V was trimmed by 6 bases and J by 3 bases, leaving 15 bases between them. The CDR3 runs to 14 residues. Germline V gene data show CDR1 as MNHEY and CDR2 as SVGEGT. CDR3 residues: CASSQYGDLYEQYF. DNA of the CDR3: TGTGCCAGCAGCCAATACGGGGATCTCTACGAGCAGTACTTC.

This rearrangement joins TRBV7-3 to TRBJ2-1, with D unresolved. This CDR3 has 14 amino acids. V was clipped by 1 base and J by 5 bases, with 9 bases between them. In germline, CDR1 is SGHTA, CDR2 FQGTGA. CDR3 region: CASSLMARDNEQFF. CDR3 bases: TGTGCCAGCAGCTTAATGGCCCGTGACAATGAGCAGTTCTTC.

This clone came up once. The chain couples TRBV29-1 to TRBJ1-2; TRBD1 might be the D (6 bases). From germline, CDR1 is SQVTM and CDR2 ANQGSEA. There are 11 residues in the CDR3. Trimming shortened V by 2 bases and J by 7 bases, and 8 bases separated the two germline ends. CDR3 bases: TGCAGCGTTGAAATCAGGGGTGGCTACACCTTC. Its translation is CSVEIRGGYTF.

V is TRBV27 and J is TRBJ2-2; D unclear. Trimming took off 0 bases at V and 5 bases at J, with 10 bases between the two ends. The CDR3 loop spans 15 amino acids. CDR1 MNHEY and CDR2 SMNVEV come from the germline V gene (reference sequence). The CDR3: CASSLSRLLTGELFF. CDR3 DNA sequence: TGTGCCAGCAGTTTATCGCGTCTACTTACCGGGGAGCTGTTTTTT.

This clone was observed a few times. The CDR3 spells CASSLTTTNTGELFF. The CDR3 DNA sequence: TGTGCCAGCAGCTTGACTACAACGAACACCGGGGAGCTGTTTTTT. The rearrangement joins TRBV7-6 to TRBJ2-2; a weak D match, TRBD2 (5 bases). The CDR3 runs 15 residues. Germline V CDR1 and CDR2: SGHVS, FNYEAQ. V shed 3 bases and J shed 0 bases, with 8 bases lying between them.

The chain joins TRBV7-2 to TRBJ2-5; 14 bases are a match to TRBD2. Trimming took 5 bases from V and 1 from J; bases not matched to a gene: 3. Germline CDR1 SGHTA, CDR2 FQGNSA. The CDR3 runs 16 residues. The CDR3 here is CASSRGTSGGQETQYF. The CDR3 nucleotides read TGTGCCAGCAGCCGTGGGACTAGCGGGGGCCAAGAGACCCAGTACTTC.

J is TRBJ2-6 and V is TRBV7-9; 8 bases are shared with TRBD1. The V gene end was trimmed by 3 bases and the J gene end by 3 bases; junction bases not matched to a gene: 4. The CDR3 spans 16 residues. Germline V gives CDR1 SEHNR, CDR2 FQNEAQ (reference sequence). The CDR3 sequence: CASSLMTGVGANVLTF. CDR3 in DNA: TGTGCCAGCAGCTTGATGACAGGGGTTGGGGCCAACGTCCTGACTTTC. Combining the CDR3 with reference TRBV7-9 and TRBJ2-6 gives the whole variable domain DTGVSQNPRHKITKRGQNVTFRCDPISEHNRLYWYRQTLGQGPEFLTYFQNEAQLEKSRLLSDRFSAERPKGSFSTLEIQRTEQGDSAMYLCASSLMTGVGANVLTFGAGSRLTVL.

The chain uses TRBV24-1 and TRBJ1-2, with D possibly TRBD1 on 6 matching bases. The CDR3 sequence is 13 residues long. Germline CDR1 is KGHDR and CDR2 is SFDVKD. V was trimmed by 2 bases and J by 9 bases, leaving 12 bases between them. CDR3 DNA: TGTGCCACCAGTGATTCCAACAGGGATAGCTACACCTTC. Translated, it gives CATSDSNRDSYTF.

The DNA of the CDR3 is TGTGCCTGGAGTAGGAGCTCAAGCGATGAGCAGTTCTTC. It is translated as CAWSRSSSDEQFF. The rearrangement uses TRBV30 and TRBJ2-1; D call uncertain. Looked up from germline, CDR1 is GTSNPN and CDR2 is SVGIG (reference sequence). The CDR3 has 13 amino acids. Deletions cut 2 bases from V and 8 bases from J, with 13 bases between.

This chain joins TRBV27 and TRBJ2-7; possibly TRBD2 for D (5 bases). CDR3 length: 17 amino acids. Trimming shortened V by 2 bases and J by 2 bases, and 19 bases separated the two germline ends. Germline CDR1 and CDR2: MNHEY and SMNVEV (reference sequence). The CDR3 nucleotides are TGTGCCAGCAGTTTACGGAGAAGTAGCGCAGTAACCTACGAGCAGTACTTC. Translating gives CASSLRRSSAVTYEQYF.

The chain uses TRBV21-1 and TRBJ2-7; the table's D call, TRBD1, has no DNA check behind it. TRBV21-1 is termed a pseudogene. CDR3 size: 16 residues. CDR3 protein: CASSKETWTGNYEQYV. The CDR3 DNA reads as TGTGCCAGCAGCAAGGAAACTTGGACAGGGAACTACGAGCAGTACGTC.

This sequence joins TRBV5-1 and TRBJ2-1, with D uncertain. Trimming removed 3 bases at V and 0 bases at J, with 7 bases between. This CDR3 has 14 residues. Germline CDR1 reads SGHRS; CDR2 reads YFSETQ. The DNA of the CDR3 is TGCGCCAGCAGCTCGGGTTACTCCTACAATGAGCAGTTCTTC. This gives the protein CASSSGYSYNEQFF.

The chain uses TRBV11-3 and TRBJ2-5, with D hard to call. V lost 5 bases to trimming and J lost 2 bases, with 9 bases between them. The CDR3 contains 13 residues. Germline V lookup: CDR1 SGHNT, CDR2 YENEEA. CDR3 sequence: CASSRVQQETQYF. CDR3 coding DNA: TGTGCCAGCAGCCGTGTGCAGCAAGAGACCCAGTACTTC. Drawing the rest from reference TRBV11-3 and TRBJ2-5, the complete variable domain is EAGVVQSPRYKIIEKKQPVAFWCNPISGHNTLYWYLQNLGQGPELLIRYENEEAVDDSQLPKDRFSAERLKGVDSTLKIQPAELGDSAVYLCASSRVQQETQYFGPGTRLLVL.

The chain employs TRBV3-1 (or the pseudogene TRBV3-2) and TRBJ2-1, with TRBD2 matching over 11 bases. This CDR3 comprises 16 residues. After removal of 4 bases from V and 5 bases from J, the junction contained 7 bases not matched to a gene. Germline V gene sequence: CDR1 LGHDT, CDR2 YNNKEL (reference sequence). The CDR3 spells CASSRISGGANNEQFF. The CDR3 bases are TGTGCCAGCAGCCGTATTAGCGGGGGGGCGAACAATGAGCAGTTCTTC.

This clone was seen more than once but under ten times. The chain couples TRBV6-1 to TRBJ2-3; 8 bases match TRBD2. Germline V lookup: CDR1 MNHNS, CDR2 SASEGT. The CDR3 sequence is 13 residues long. Germline trimming cut 6 bases from V and 5 bases from J; bases unmatched to any gene: 4. The CDR3 region has the DNA TGTGCCAGCAGCGGGGGGGGTCGAGATACGCAGTATTTT. Amino acids: CASSGGGRDTQYF.

This clone came up a few times. The V and J genes are TRBV3-1 (or the pseudogene TRBV3-2) and TRBJ1-2, with D maybe TRBD1 (6 bases). V lost 3 bases, J lost 1 base, and 12 bases lay in between. CDR3 length equals 15 residues. Germline CDR1 and CDR2: LGHDT and YNNKEL (reference sequence). The CDR3 DNA sequence: TGTGCCAGCAGCCAGGACAGATATAATAACTATGGCTACACCTTC. Residues: CASSQDRYNNYGYTF.

Concerning this clone: Other DNA sequences in the same sample also yield this CDR3. The chain uses TRBV18 and TRBJ1-2, with TRBD1 as a possible D gene (5 bases). The CDR3 loop spans 13 amino acids. The V end was cut by 0 bases, the J end by 5 bases, with 7 bases between. The germline gives CDR1 KGHSH, CDR2 LQKENI. The CDR3 loop reads CASSPPAGYGYTF. The DNA of the CDR3 is TGTGCCAGCTCACCACCAGCAGGGTATGGCTACACCTTC. The full variable domain, with the rest looked up from reference TRBV18 and TRBJ1-2, is NAGVMQNPRHLVRRRGQEARLRCSPMKGHSHVYWYRQLPEEGLKFMVYLQKENIIDESGMPKERFSAEFPKEGPSILRIQQVVRGDSAAYFCASSPPAGYGYTFGSGTRLTVV.

This rearrangement joins TRBV27 to TRBJ2-5; TRBD1 might be the D (6 bases). Trimming removed 0 bases from V and 5 bases from J, with 13 bases in between. This CDR3 has 15 amino acids. The germline CDR1 and CDR2 sequences are MNHEY and SMNVEV (reference sequence). For the CDR3, the DNA is TGTGCCAGCAGTTTATCCGGGACACCTTGGGAGACCCAGTACTTC. Protein: CASSLSGTPWETQYF.